Listed here are 23 T cell receptor beta chains from one sample, sequenced in a study of regulatory T cells in long-lasting Graves disease. Investigators prepared the TCR beta libraries by applying iRepertoire HTBI primers and Arm-PCR of CDR3 regions. TCRdb reprocessed the multiplex PCR reads with MiXCR, giving one entry per CDR3 protein. In the table there are 300,000 to 500,000 distinct CDR3 sequences, roughly 20% of which are singletons. Indicated time point: persistent/refractory GD, antithyroid drugs over 5 years with positive TRAb. From RNA extracted from PBMCs, the TCR library was made. The material sequenced was peripheral blood mononuclear cells (PBMCs), taken when the disease was refractory, from a patient treated with antithyroid drugs. These TCRs come from a female donor with Graves disease.

The rearrangement joins TRBV7-8 to TRBJ2-2, with no clear D. The CDR3 has 17 residues. V was pared by 1 base and J by 1 base, with 13 bases between. The germline V gene has CDR1 SGHVS and CDR2 FQNEAQ. The CDR3 DNA sequence: TGTGCCAGCAGCTTAGGGCCCGGCAAGCGGAACACCGGGGAGCTGTTTTTT. It yields the protein CASSLGPGKRNTGELFF.

V is TRBV5-1 and J is TRBJ2-5; TRBD2 matches at 10 bases. CDR1 is SGHRS and CDR2 is YFSETQ in the germline V gene. This CDR3 spans 17 amino acids. V shed 5 bases, J shed 5 bases, and the junction held 15 bases outside the gene matches. As DNA, the CDR3 is TGCGCCAGCAGTTCTGGACTAGCGGAGGGGTCCAAGGAGACCCAGTACTTC. Translation gives CASSSGLAEGSKETQYF.

A few counts support this clonotype. A read error is likely, as this CDR3 ends without the conserved phenylalanine or tryptophan. This rearrangement joins TRBV11-2 to TRBJ2-4; D is unclear. The CDR3 spans 15 residues. Trimming shortened V by 5 bases and J by 8 bases, and 19 bases separated the two germline ends. The germline gives CDR1 SGHAT, CDR2 FQNNGV. Here the CDR3 DNA reads TGTGCCAGCAGCCCCCCCGACTCGAATAGGGACATTCAGTACCTC. Translated: CASSPPDSNRDIQYL.

There are many counts of this clonotype. CDR3 nucleotide sequence: TGTGCCAGCAGTTACGGCAGAACCTCCTACGAGCAGTACTTC. It codes for CASSYGRTSYEQYF. The chain recombines TRBV6-5 with TRBJ2-7; D is unresolved. This CDR3 spans 14 amino acids. Germline V gene data show CDR1 as MNHEY and CDR2 as SVGAGI. V lost 2 bases, J lost 0 bases, and 8 bases lay in between.

In the case of this clonotype: A read error may be the cause here, since a much bigger clone is one base away. The rearrangement links TRBV16 to TRBJ2-7; D is perhaps TRBD1 or TRBD2 (5 bases each). The CDR3 is 12 amino acids. Germline loops: CDR1 KGHSY, CDR2 FQNENV. CDR3 sequence: CASTGTVNELYF. DNA for the CDR3: TGTGCCAGCACGGGGACGGTCAACGAGCTGTACTTC.

This clonotype was seen more than once but under ten times. The chain carries TRBV20-1 and TRBJ2-7, with D possibly being TRBD2 (5 bases). Trimming stripped 6 bases from V and 3 bases from J, with 12 bases between. The V gene's germline CDR1 is DFQATT and CDR2 SNEGSKA (reference sequence). The CDR3 has 12 residues. As DNA, the CDR3 is TGCAGTGCCCCGGACGGAGGCTACGAGCAGTACTTC. Its protein product is CSAPDGGYEQYF.

This clonotype was counted only a few times. V and J are TRBV28 and TRBJ2-5, with D uncertain. This CDR3 comprises 14 residues. Per germline, CDR1 MDHEN and CDR2 SYDVKM. V was clipped by 3 bases and J by 7 bases, with 15 bases between them. DNA for the CDR3: TGTGCCAGCAGTTTCTCAGTCGGCACGGGGACCCAGTACTTC. This translates into CASSFSVGTGTQYF.

In regard to this clonotype: A far larger clone lies a single base away; this is likely a read error. The missing conserved phenylalanine or tryptophan at the end of this CDR3 makes a read error likely. V gene TRBV7-9 combines with J gene TRBJ2-7, with a weak D call TRBD2 (6 bases). This CDR3 region has 15 residues. Trimming took 6 bases from V and 2 from J, leaving 17 bases between them. Germline lookup yields CDR1 SEHNR and CDR2 FQNEAQ (reference sequence). CDR3: CASSEAHGGPYEQYL. The CDR3 DNA reads as TGTGCCAGCAGTGAAGCCCACGGGGGACCCTACGAGCAGTACCTC.

The chain recombines TRBV4-1 with TRBJ1-1, with 9 nucleotides matching TRBD1. The germline CDR1 and CDR2 sequences are MGHRA and YSYEKL. The CDR3 length is 16 residues. V shed 4 bases, J shed 5 bases, and the junction held 11 bases outside the gene matches. As DNA, the CDR3 is TGCGCCAGCAGCCTTACCGAACAGGGGGCAAGGACTGAAGCTTTCTTT. Protein product: CASSLTEQGARTEAFF.

The rearrangement joins TRBV3-1 to TRBJ2-7; D is undetermined. Germline CDR1 and CDR2: LGHDT and YNNKEL (reference sequence). The CDR3 has 11 residues. V dropped 2 bases and J dropped 7 bases, with 6 bases sitting between them. The CDR3 spells CASSQTTEQYF. The CDR3, as DNA: TGTGCCAGCAGCCAAACGACAGAGCAGTACTTC.

The chain recombines TRBV7-6 with TRBJ2-2; D unclear. Germline V gene sequence: CDR1 SGHVS, CDR2 FNYEAQ. V lost 4 bases and J lost 6, with 6 bases in between. This CDR3 contains 12 residues. Here the CDR3 reads CASSSLAGELFF. Here the CDR3 DNA reads TGTGCCAGCAGCTCATTAGCCGGGGAGCTGTTTTTT.

This clonotype was recorded at least ten times. The chain combines TRBV20-1 with TRBJ2-7, with 9 positions matching TRBD2. V was clipped by 5 bases and J by 4 bases; unmatched bases: 9. This CDR3 has 14 residues. Looked up from germline, CDR1 is DFQATT and CDR2 is SNEGSKA (reference sequence). CDR3 nucleotide sequence: TGCAGTGCTGTAGAAGCGGGAGGAAGGTACGAGCAGTACTTC. This gives the protein CSAVEAGGRYEQYF.

Many counts were recorded for this clonotype. This sequence joins TRBV6-1 and TRBJ2-7; D may be TRBD1 (6 bases). This CDR3 contains 14 residues. V was clipped by 6 bases and J by 1 base, with 13 bases between them. Germline V gives CDR1 MNHNS, CDR2 SASEGT. This chain's CDR3 is CASRSGQISYEQYF. CDR3 DNA: TGTGCCAGCAGATCCGGACAGATATCCTACGAGCAGTACTTC.

This clonotype was recorded at least ten times. This chain connects TRBV13 to TRBJ1-1; weak D call: TRBD1 (6 bases). Germline values: CDR1 PRHDT, CDR2 FYEKMQ (reference sequence). V was pared by 5 bases and J by 0 bases, with 13 bases between. The CDR3 has 15 amino acids. Here the CDR3 reads CASSRPGHVNTEAFF. The CDR3 nucleotides read TGTGCCAGCAGCCGCCCGGGACATGTGAACACTGAAGCTTTCTTT.

In this sample, this clonotype turned up many times. The gene calls are TRBV10-2 and TRBJ2-7; D remains ambiguous. Germline assignment: CDR1 WSHSY and CDR2 SAAADI. The CDR3 extends over 14 amino acids. V lost 1 base to trimming and J lost 5 bases, with 12 bases between them. The CDR3 region is CASSEFGIRDEQYF. The CDR3 region has the DNA TGCGCCAGCAGTGAGTTCGGAATTCGGGACGAGCAGTACTTC.

In regard to this clonotype: A much larger clone lies a single base off, so this may be a read error. The V gene is TRBV30, the J gene TRBJ2-2, with D perhaps TRBD2 (5 bases). CDR1 GTSNPN and CDR2 SVGIG come from the germline V gene (reference sequence). The CDR3 loop spans 12 amino acids. The CDR3 protein is CAWRRDTGELSF. CDR3 nucleotides: TGTGCCTGGAGAAGAGACACCGGGGAGCTGTCTTTT.

J is TRBJ2-6 and V is TRBV20-1; D call uncertain. Trimming took 3 bases from V and 1 from J, leaving 10 bases between them. The CDR3 has 15 residues. The germline V gene encodes CDR1 DFQATT and CDR2 SNEGSKA (reference sequence). The CDR3 sequence is CSASKDLSGANVLTF. The CDR3 bases are TGCAGTGCTAGTAAAGACTTGTCTGGGGCCAACGTCCTGACTTTC.

In regard to this clonotype: The junction departs from the called germline gene at one end, perhaps through a read error. The V gene is TRBV6-1, the J gene TRBJ2-7, with D perhaps being TRBD1 or TRBD2 (5 bases each). The germline V gene encodes CDR1 MNHNS and CDR2 SASEGT. The length of the CDR3 is 15 residues. CDR3 bases: TGTGCCAGCAGTAAAGCGGCAGGGTTGGGGTACGAGCAGTACTTC. This translates into CASSKAAGLGYEQYF.

The rearrangement joins TRBV12-3 or TRBV12-4 to TRBJ2-5; TRBD2 matches 8 bases. The V and J ends lost 7 bases and 5 bases, in that order; junction bases with no gene match: 18. The length of the CDR3 is 17 residues. The CDR3 loop is CASTYAGSGSVWETQYF. In DNA, the CDR3 is TGTGCCAGCACCTACGCGGGGAGCGGGAGTGTGTGGGAGACCCAGTACTTC.

The J gene is TRBJ2-2, the V gene TRBV7-9, with 8 nucleotides matching TRBD1. V was clipped by 5 bases and J by 4 bases; unmatched bases: 12. The germline V gene encodes CDR1 SEHNR and CDR2 FQNEAQ (reference sequence). The CDR3 is 17 residues long. CDR3 DNA: TGTGCCAGCAGCCACCCGCCGACAGGGGATGGCACCGGGGAGCTGTTTTTT. Protein product: CASSHPPTGDGTGELFF.

This clonotype was observed many times. The chain has TRBV11-2 and TRBJ1-2, with a possible D match to TRBD1 (5 bases). The CDR3 is 14 amino acids. Germline V gene sequence: CDR1 SGHAT, CDR2 FQNNGV. Trimming cost V 2 bases and J 8 bases, with 15 bases left between them. The CDR3 region has the DNA TGTGCCAGCAGCTTACCCACCGACAGCGAGGGCTACACCTTC. It specifies CASSLPTDSEGYTF.

The rearrangement uses TRBV29-1 and TRBJ2-7; D is possibly TRBD2 (5 bases). The V end was cut by 2 bases, the J end by 2 bases, with 13 bases between. Germline values: CDR1 SQVTM, CDR2 ANQGSEA. CDR3 length: 14 amino acids. The CDR3 sequence is CSVELAAGPYEQYF. The CDR3 coding sequence is TGCAGCGTTGAACTGGCGGCGGGTCCCTACGAGCAGTACTTC.

This clonotype was counted ten times or more. The chain joins TRBV6-2 or TRBV6-3 to TRBJ1-1; possible D gene TRBD1, 5 bases. The germline V gene has CDR1 MNHEY and CDR2 SVGEGT. The CDR3 loop spans 16 amino acids. V dropped 3 bases and J dropped 0 bases, with 14 bases sitting between them. The CDR3 is CASSYQDPGLNTEAFF. CDR3 bases: TGTGCCAGCAGTTATCAGGACCCGGGGCTGAACACTGAAGCTTTCTTT.